One T cell receptor (beta chain) is described in this entry. The CDR3 has 16 residues. Germline CDR1 is LNHDA and CDR2 is SQIVND (reference sequence). Trimming pared 4 bases from V and 1 base from J, leaving 17 bases between. This record comes from a study of blood T cell repertoires in COVID-19. Study-level information: Sites across the United States, Italy and Spain contributed samples from acute and convalescent COVID-19. T cells, B-cell-depleted T cells, or PBMCs provided the cDNA or gDNA that served as material.

Method: immunoSEQ multiplex PCR; TCRdb's copy keeps in-frame clones and lacks some. The sample lists 200,000 to 300,000 clones, about 87% occurring once. The sample comprised peripheral blood. The sequence came from a man aged 55-75 years who had recovered from COVID-19. The chain uses TRBV19 and TRBJ2-7; weak D call: TRBD2 (5 bases). The CDR3 region is CASSKEGPLASYEQYF. The CDR3 bases are TGTGCCAGTAGTAAAGAAGGACCCTTAGCGTCCTACGAGCAGTACTTC.